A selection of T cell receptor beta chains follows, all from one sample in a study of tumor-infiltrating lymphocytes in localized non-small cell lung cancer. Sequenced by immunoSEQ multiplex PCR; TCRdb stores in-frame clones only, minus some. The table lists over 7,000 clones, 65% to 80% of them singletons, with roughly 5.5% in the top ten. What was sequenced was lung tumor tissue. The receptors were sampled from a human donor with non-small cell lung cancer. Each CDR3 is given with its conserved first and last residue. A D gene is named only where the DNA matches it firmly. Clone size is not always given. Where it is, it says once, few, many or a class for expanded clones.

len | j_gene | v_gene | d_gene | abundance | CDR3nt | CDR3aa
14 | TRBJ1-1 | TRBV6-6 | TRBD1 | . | TGTGCCAGCAGTCGGACAGGGGGCACCCTTGAAGCTTTCTTT | CASSRTGGTLEAFF
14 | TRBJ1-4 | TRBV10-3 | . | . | TGTGCCATCAGCTTAGGAGCAGCAAGTGAAAAACTGTTTTTT | CAISLGAASEKLFF
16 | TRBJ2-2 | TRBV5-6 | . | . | TGTGCCAGCAGCTTGTTAGGGGAACTGAACACCGGGGAGCTGTTTTTT | CASSLLGELNTGELFF
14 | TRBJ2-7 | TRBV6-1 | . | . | TGTGCCAGCAGTGTGGCGTCTACTCGCGACGAGCAGTACTTC | CASSVASTRDEQYF
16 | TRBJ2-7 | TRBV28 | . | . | TGTGCCAGCAGGTATAGACGGACCCCCCAAGCCGACGAGCAGTACTTC | CASRYRRTPQADEQYF
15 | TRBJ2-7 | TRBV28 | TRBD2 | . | TGTGCCAGCAGTCAGACTAGCGGGTACTCCTACGAGCAGTACTTC | CASSQTSGYSYEQYF
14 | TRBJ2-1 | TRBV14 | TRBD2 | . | TGTGCCAGCAGCCAAGATAGCGGGAGAAGTGAGCAGTTCTTC | CASSQDSGRSEQFF
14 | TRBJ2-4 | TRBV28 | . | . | TGTGCCAGCACCCCCGGGGCGGGCCCAAACATTCAGTGCTTC | CASTPGAGPNIQCF
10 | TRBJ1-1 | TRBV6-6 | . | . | TGTGCCAGCGGCTGGGGGGTGGCTTTCTTT | CASGWGVAFF
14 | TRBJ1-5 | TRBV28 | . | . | TGTGCCAGCAGTTGGGGACTCAGGGTGCAGCCCCAGCATTTT | CASSWGLRVQPQHF
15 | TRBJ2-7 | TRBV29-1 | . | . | TGCAGCGTTACGAGAGCGAACGGTGGATTCTACGAGCAGTACTTC | CSVTRANGGFYEQYF
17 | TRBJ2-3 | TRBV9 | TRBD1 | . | TGTGCCAGCAGCGTAGCATACGACAGGGCTTTGTCTGATACGCAGTATTTT | CASSVAYDRALSDTQYF
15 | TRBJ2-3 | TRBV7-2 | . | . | TGTGCCAGCAGCTTTTACAGTGGCCCCACAGATACGCAGTATTTT | CASSFYSGPTDTQYF
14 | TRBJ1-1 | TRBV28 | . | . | TGTGCCAGCAACCGAGTGAGTATGAACACTGAAGCTTTCTTT | CASNRVSMNTEAFF
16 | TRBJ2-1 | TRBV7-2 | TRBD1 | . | TGTGCCAGCAGCTCGACTCCCGGGACAGCGTCTAATGAGCAGTTCTTC | CASSSTPGTASNEQFF
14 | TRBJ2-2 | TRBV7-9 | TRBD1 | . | TGTGCCAGCGGGGGACAGGGAAGAACCGGGGAGCTGTTTTTT | CASGGQGRTGELFF
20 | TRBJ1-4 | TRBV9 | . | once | TGTGCCAGCAGCCCCAAATCGGGACATTCTTACCATGCAACTAATGAAAAACTGTTTTTT | CASSPKSGHSYHATNEKLFF
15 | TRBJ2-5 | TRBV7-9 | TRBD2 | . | TGTGCCAGCAGGGATCGACTAGCGGCACAAGAGACCCAGTACTTC | CASRDRLAAQETQYF
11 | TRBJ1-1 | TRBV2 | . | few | TGTGCCAGCATGGGTAGAGGGGTAGCTTTCTTT | CASMGRGVAFF
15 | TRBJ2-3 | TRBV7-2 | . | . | TGTGCCAGCAGCTTTAACGATCAGGAGTCGGATACGCAGTATTTT | CASSFNDQESDTQYF
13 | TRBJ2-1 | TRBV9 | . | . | TGTGCCAGCAGCGGCTGGGCAGACAATGAGCAGTTCTTC | CASSGWADNEQFF
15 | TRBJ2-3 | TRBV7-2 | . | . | TGTGCCAGCAGCTTATTCCTGGTGAAAACAGATACGCAGTATTTT | CASSLFLVKTDTQYF
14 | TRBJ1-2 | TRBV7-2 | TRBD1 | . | TGTGCCATCACCCAGGACAGGTCGAACTATGGCTACACCTTC | CAITQDRSNYGYTF
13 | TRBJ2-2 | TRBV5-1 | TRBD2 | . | TGCGCCAGCCGGGAGGGGGACACCGGGGAGCTGTTTTTT | CASREGDTGELFF
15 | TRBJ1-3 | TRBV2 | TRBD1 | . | TGTGCCAGCAGTGGACAGGGGCTCTCTGGAAACACCATATATTTT | CASSGQGLSGNTIYF
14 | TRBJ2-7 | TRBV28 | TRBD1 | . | TGTGCCAGCAGTACCGGGACAGGGACTTACGAGCAGTACTTC | CASSTGTGTYEQYF
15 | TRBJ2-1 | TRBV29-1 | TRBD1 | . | TGCAGCGGTGAGCTCCGGGACAGGGGCTACAATGAGCAGTTCTTC | CSGELRDRGYNEQFF
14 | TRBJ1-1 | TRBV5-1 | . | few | TGCGCCAGCAGCTCGAGCGGTAGCAACACTGAAGCTTTCTTT | CASSSSGSNTEAFF
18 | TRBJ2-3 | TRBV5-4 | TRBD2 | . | TGTGCCAGCAGCTTGGCACTAGCGGGGCGCGACCTCACAGATACGCAGTATTTT | CASSLALAGRDLTDTQYF
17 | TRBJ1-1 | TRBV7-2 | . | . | TGTGCCAGCAGCTCGGATAGGGTTGGGGCCATGAACACTGAAGCTTTCTTT | CASSSDRVGAMNTEAFF
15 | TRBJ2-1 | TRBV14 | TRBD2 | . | TGTGCCAGCAGCCCTCTAGCGGGCCCTTACAATGAGCAGTTCTTC | CASSPLAGPYNEQFF
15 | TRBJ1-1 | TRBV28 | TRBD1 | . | TGTGCCAGCAGTACTCAAGGACAGGGGTGGACTGAAGCTTTCTTT | CASSTQGQGWTEAFF
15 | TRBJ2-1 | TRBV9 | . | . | TGTGCCAGCAGCGTAGGGGCAAGCTCCTACAATGAGCAGTTCTTC | CASSVGASSYNEQFF
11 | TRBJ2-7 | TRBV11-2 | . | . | TGTGCCAGCAGCCTGGGGGACGAGCAGTACTTC | CASSLGDEQYF
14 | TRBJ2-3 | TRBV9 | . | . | TGTGCCAGCAGCCCCTTTTTGGCCACAGATACGCAGTATTTT | CASSPFLATDTQYF
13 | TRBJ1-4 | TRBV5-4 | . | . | TGTGCCAGCAGCTCGGAGGGGTTTGAAAAACTGTTTTTT | CASSSEGFEKLFF
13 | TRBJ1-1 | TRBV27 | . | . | TGTGCCAGCAGGCTCGCGGGGCGCACTGAAGCTTTCTTT | CASRLAGRTEAFF
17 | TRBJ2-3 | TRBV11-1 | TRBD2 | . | TGTGCCAGCAGCGCTAGACTAGCGGGAGGGCTATCAGATACGCAGTATTTT | CASSARLAGGLSDTQYF
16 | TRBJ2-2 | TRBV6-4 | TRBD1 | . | TGTGCCAGCAGCGAGACCGGGACAGGGGGCACCGGGGAGCTGTTTTTT | CASSETGTGGTGELFF
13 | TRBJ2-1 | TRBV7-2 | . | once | TGTGCCAGCAGCTTGGGATTTTACAATGAGCAGTTCTTC | CASSLGFYNEQFF
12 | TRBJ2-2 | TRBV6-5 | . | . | TGTGCCACCGGGACGAACACCGGGGAGCTGTTTTTT | CATGTNTGELFF
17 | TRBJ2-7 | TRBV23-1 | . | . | TGCGCCAGCAGTCAATTAGGCGACAGCAAAAGCTCCTACGAGCAGTACTTC | CASSQLGDSKSSYEQYF